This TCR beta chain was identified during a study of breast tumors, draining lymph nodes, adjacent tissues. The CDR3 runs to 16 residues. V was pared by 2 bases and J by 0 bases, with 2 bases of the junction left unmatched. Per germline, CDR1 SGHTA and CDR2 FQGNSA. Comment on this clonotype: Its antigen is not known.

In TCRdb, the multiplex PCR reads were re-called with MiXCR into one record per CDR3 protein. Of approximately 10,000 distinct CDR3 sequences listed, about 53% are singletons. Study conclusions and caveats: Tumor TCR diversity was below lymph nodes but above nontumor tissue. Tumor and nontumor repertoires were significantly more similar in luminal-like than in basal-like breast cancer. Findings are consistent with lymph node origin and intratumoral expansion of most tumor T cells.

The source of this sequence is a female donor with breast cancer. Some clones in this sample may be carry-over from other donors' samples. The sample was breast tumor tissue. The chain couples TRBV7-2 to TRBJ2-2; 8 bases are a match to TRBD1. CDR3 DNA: TGTGCCAGCAGCTTATTGGGACAGGCGAACACCGGGGAGCTGTTTTTT. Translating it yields CASSLLGQANTGELFF.